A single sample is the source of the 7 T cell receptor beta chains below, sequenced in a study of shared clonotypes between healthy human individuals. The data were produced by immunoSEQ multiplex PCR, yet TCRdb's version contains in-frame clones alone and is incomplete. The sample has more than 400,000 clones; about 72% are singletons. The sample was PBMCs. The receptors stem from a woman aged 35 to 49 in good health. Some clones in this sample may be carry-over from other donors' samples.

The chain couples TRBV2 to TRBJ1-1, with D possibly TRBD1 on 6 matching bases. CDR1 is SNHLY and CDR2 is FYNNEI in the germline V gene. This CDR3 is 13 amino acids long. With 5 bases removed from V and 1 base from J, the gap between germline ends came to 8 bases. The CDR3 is CASSKDRNTEAFF. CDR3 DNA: TGTGCCAGCAGTAAGGACAGGAACACTGAAGCTTTCTTT.

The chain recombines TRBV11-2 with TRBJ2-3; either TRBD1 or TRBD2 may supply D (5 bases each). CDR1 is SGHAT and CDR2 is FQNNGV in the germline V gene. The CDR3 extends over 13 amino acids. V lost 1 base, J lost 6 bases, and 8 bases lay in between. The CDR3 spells CASSLAGADTQYF. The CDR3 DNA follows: TGTGCCAGCAGCTTAGCCGGGGCCGATACGCAGTATTTT.

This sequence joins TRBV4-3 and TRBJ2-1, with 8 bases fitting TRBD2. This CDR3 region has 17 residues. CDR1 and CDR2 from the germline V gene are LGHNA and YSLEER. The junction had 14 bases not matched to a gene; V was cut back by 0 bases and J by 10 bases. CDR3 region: CASSQEALAGLTGEQFF. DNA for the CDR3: TGCGCCAGCAGCCAAGAGGCTTTAGCGGGATTGACGGGGGAGCAGTTCTTC.

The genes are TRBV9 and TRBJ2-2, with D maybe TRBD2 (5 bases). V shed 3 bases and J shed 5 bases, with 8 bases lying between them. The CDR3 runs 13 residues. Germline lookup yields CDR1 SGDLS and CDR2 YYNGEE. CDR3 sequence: CASSARGTGELFF. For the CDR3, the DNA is TGTGCCAGCAGCGCCAGAGGGACCGGGGAGCTGTTTTTT. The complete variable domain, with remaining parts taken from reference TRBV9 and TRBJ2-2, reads DSGVTQTPKHLITATGQRVTLRCSPRSGDLSVYWYQQSLDQGLQFLIQYYNGEERAKGNILERFSAQQFPDLHSELNLSSLELGDSALYFCASSARGTGELFFGEGSRLTVL.

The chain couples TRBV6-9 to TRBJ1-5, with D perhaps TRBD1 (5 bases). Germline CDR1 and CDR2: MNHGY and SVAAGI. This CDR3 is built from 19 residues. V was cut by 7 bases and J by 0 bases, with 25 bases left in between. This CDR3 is CASTDSPYRGEYSNQPQHF. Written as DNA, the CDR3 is TGTGCCAGCACCGACAGCCCTTATCGGGGAGAGTATAGCAATCAGCCCCAGCATTTT.

CDR3: CASSVGRNNEQFF. The CDR3 DNA reads as TGTGCCAGCAGCGTCGGACGGAACAATGAGCAGTTCTTC. V usage is TRBV5-6 and J usage is TRBJ2-1; D ambiguous. Trimming stripped 4 bases from V and 5 bases from J, with 10 bases between. The V gene's germline CDR1 is SGHDT and CDR2 YYEEEE. The CDR3 sequence is 13 residues long.

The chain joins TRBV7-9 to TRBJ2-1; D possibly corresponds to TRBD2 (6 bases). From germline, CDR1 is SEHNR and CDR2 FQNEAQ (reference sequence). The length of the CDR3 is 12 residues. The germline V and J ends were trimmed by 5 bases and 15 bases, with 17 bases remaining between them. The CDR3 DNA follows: TGTGCCAGCAGCGCCGGAGGGGCCGATCCGTTCTTC. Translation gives CASSAGGADPFF. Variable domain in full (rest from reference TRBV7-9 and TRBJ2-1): DTGVSQNPRHKITKRGQNVTFRCDPISEHNRLYWYRQTLGQGPEFLTYFQNEAQLEKSRLLSDRFSAERPKGSFSTLEIQRTEQGDSAMYLCASSAGGADPFFGPGTRLTVL.